This T cell receptor beta chain was obtained from a study of T cell repertoires in cytomegalovirus infection. Notes on the study in general: Public TCR beta family frequency separated CMV-and-HLA carriers, including in an independent cohort. What dominated the ex vivo response were HLA-C-restricted CMV-specific TCR beta clonotypes.

CDR1 and CDR2 from the germline V gene are LNHDA and SQIVND (reference sequence). Trimming shortened V by 4 bases and J by 7 bases, and 13 bases separated the two germline ends. The CDR3 spans 14 residues. This clonotype was recorded a few times. Its antigen is not identified. From the reads, TCRdb called clonotypes with MiXCR, one entry per CDR3 protein. Of roughly 230,000 distinct CDR3 sequences detected, about 12% appear once; the ten largest clones hold around 1.6%. Sequencing input: PBMCs. The V and J genes are TRBV19 and TRBJ2-2; D unresolved. The receptor was derived from a human donor in good health (CMV status not recorded). Some clones in this sample may be carry-over from other donors' samples. CDR3 sequence: CASSTVGLHGELFF. In DNA form, the CDR3 reads TGTGCCAGTAGTACCGTAGGCCTCCACGGGGAGCTGTTTTTT.